This T cell receptor (beta chain) stems from a study of T cells in Graves' hyperthyroidism and ophthalmopathy. Germline CDR1 reads LNHDA; CDR2 reads SQIVND (reference sequence). V lost 3 bases, J lost 2 bases, and 12 bases lay in between. The CDR3 totals 15 residues. Uncontrolled infection, other autoimmune disease, pregnancy or lactation excluded patients. In making diagnoses, clinical symptoms, serum thyroxine and TRAb, thyroid ultrasound and orbital computed tomography were all used. TCR beta CDR3 regions were amplified from RNA. Primed by the HTBI set, a first-round RT-PCR was run on the TCR CDR3. One entry per CDR3 protein results from TCRdb running MiXCR on the multiplex PCR reads. The sample records around 690,000 distinct CDR3 sequences, approximately 15% being singletons.

The sequenced sample was blood. The chain links TRBV19 to TRBJ2-3; D ambiguous. The sequence was collected from a man in his fifties with Graves' hyperthyroidism. CDR3 sequence reads: CASSIVPGSTDTQYF. The CDR3 DNA follows: TGTGCCAGTAGTATTGTCCCAGGCTCCACAGATACGCAGTATTTT.